This TCR beta chain was retrieved from a study of resident and recirculating memory T cells in vitiligo. Germline V CDR1 and CDR2: SGHNT, YYREEE (reference sequence). J was trimmed by 3 bases and V by 4 bases; bases with no gene match: 3. The CDR3 length is 14 residues. Only in-frame clones appear in the TCRdb table, and some are missing; sequencing was by immunoSEQ multiplex PCR. Found here are tens of thousands of clones, approximately 93% of them singletons; the top ten hold 4.9%. The rearrangement joins TRBV5-4 to TRBJ2-7; 11 bases match TRBD1. The receptor was isolated from a male donor with vitiligo. Sequencing was carried out using blood. Here the CDR3 DNA reads TGTGCCAGCAGCATGGGACAGGGGGACTACGAGCAGTACTTC. Its translation: CASSMGQGDYEQYF.